These 6 T cell receptor beta chains share one sample of origin, sequenced in a study of blood T cells in healthy people across ages. Then a second PCR, running roughly 7 to 11 cycles, was carried out with a sample-barcoded 5' primer and a J-beta primer mix. TCRdb reprocessed the 5' RACE reads via MiXCR and lists one record per CDR3 protein. The table records 550,000 to 700,000 distinct CDR3 sequences, about 25% of them present only once. The sequencing input was blood. The source of these receptors is a woman in her 70s in good health.

V and J are TRBV12-3 or TRBV12-4 and TRBJ2-1; a weak D match, TRBD1 (6 bases). The CDR3 sequence is 12 residues long. V lost 6 bases and J 7 bases, leaving 10 bases between the germline ends. CDR3 sequence: CASSTDRNEQFF. The CDR3 region has the DNA TGTGCCAGCAGCACAGACAGGAATGAGCAGTTCTTC.

This clonotype has a handful of counts. A read error may explain this, as a much larger clone is one base away. The chain joins TRBV12-3 or TRBV12-4 to TRBJ2-5; 7 nucleotides align to TRBD2. The CDR3 runs 15 residues. Trimming cost V 3 bases and J 1 base; bases outside gene matches: 5. The CDR3 sequence is CASSLLAEGQETQYF. Written as DNA, the CDR3 is TGTGCCAGCAGTTTGCTAGCGGAGGGCCAAGAGACCCAGTACTTC.

The chain is built from TRBV10-3 and TRBJ2-3; 8 bases are a match to TRBD2. The CDR3 contains 16 residues. Germline trimming cut 4 bases from V and 0 bases from J; bases unmatched to any gene: 6. Germline V CDR1 and CDR2: ENHRY, SYGVKD. Here the CDR3 reads CAISGSERGSTDTQYF. For the CDR3, the DNA is TGTGCCATCAGTGGCTCTGAGCGGGGGAGCACAGATACGCAGTATTTT.

With regard to this clonotype: Germline is not matched at one junction end, which may reflect a read error. The gene calls are TRBV3-1 and TRBJ2-3, with 9 bases identical to TRBD2. CDR1 LGHDT and CDR2 YNNKEL come from the germline V gene (reference sequence). The CDR3 length is 16 residues. The CDR3 nucleotides are TGTGCCAGCAGCCCTCTAGCGGGGACTAACACAGATACACAGTATTTT. It specifies CASSPLAGTNTDTQYF.

This clonotype showed up just a few times. The chain is built from TRBV5-5 and TRBJ2-7, with D perhaps TRBD2 (6 bases). Trimming pared 5 bases from V and 3 bases from J, leaving 15 bases between. Germline V gene data show CDR1 as SGHKS and CDR2 as YYEKEE (reference sequence). The CDR3 is 14 residues long. For the CDR3, the DNA is TGTGCCAGCAGTATAAGGAGGGAGAACTACGAGCAGTACTTC. Protein sequence: CASSIRRENYEQYF.

This clonotype was detected only a few times. The rearrangement links TRBV7-7 to TRBJ2-2, with D perhaps matching TRBD2 (5 bases). The V gene's germline CDR1 is SSHAT and CDR2 FNYEAQ (reference sequence). The V end was cut by 5 bases, the J end by 5 bases, with 15 bases between. This CDR3 region has 15 residues. CDR3: CASSAVGVGTGELFF. The DNA of the CDR3 is TGTGCCAGCAGCGCCGTCGGGGTCGGAACCGGGGAGCTGTTTTTT.